Listed below are T cell receptor beta chains from one sample, sequenced in a study of T cells after yellow fever vaccination. TCRdb re-called the 5' RACE reads through MiXCR, storing one row per CDR3 protein. The sample has nearly 550,000 distinct CDR3 sequences, less than 20% seen once. The sequenced sample was PBMCs, obtained 15 days after the yellow fever booster vaccination. The receptors were gathered from a young man who received the YFV17D yellow fever vaccine. CDR3s include the opening cysteine and the closing phenylalanine or tryptophan. D genes are given only for firm matches. Clone size is shown for a subset of rows, as once, few, many or a class of expanded clone.

TRBJ1-4	-	-	TRBV29-1	TGCAGCGTTGAGGAGGGGGTCGCTGATGAAAAACTGTTTTTT	CSVEEGVADEKLFF
TRBJ2-3	-	TRBD2	TRBV6-5	TGTGCCAGCAGTTCCACCACTAGCGGGAGAGGAAATACGCAGTATTTT	CASSSTTSGRGNTQYF
TRBJ1-3	once	-	TRBV20-1	TGCAGTGCCCTCAGGGAGGTCGGAAACACCATATATTTT	CSALREVGNTIYF
TRBJ2-7	-	TRBD2	TRBV6-5	TGTGCCAGCAGTTACTCAGCTAGCGGGTCGAGGAGGGCCTACGAGCAGTACTTC	CASSYSASGSRRAYEQYF
TRBJ2-3	-	-	TRBV6-1	TGTGCCAGCAGTCGATCTTTAGGGACTGATACGCAGTATTTT	CASSRSLGTDTQYF
TRBJ2-2	-	-	TRBV7-2	TGTGCCAGCAGCTTAGCCGGTCGGCCCGTCACCGGGGAGCTGTTTTTT	CASSLAGRPVTGELFF
TRBJ2-7	-	-	TRBV20-1	TGCAGTGCTACAGCCCCGGGACCATCCTACGAGCAGTACTTC	CSATAPGPSYEQYF
TRBJ2-7	-	TRBD1	TRBV5-5	TGTGCCAGCAGCCCCCCCGGGACAGGGGATCTTGGGTACGAGCAGTACTTC	CASSPPGTGDLGYEQYF
TRBJ2-5	-	TRBD1	TRBV12-3/TRBV12-4	TGTGCCAGCAGTTTAGCGCAGCACAGGGGAGAGACCCAGTACTTC	CASSLAQHRGETQYF
TRBJ2-7	-	TRBD1	TRBV7-2	TGTGCCAGCAGCAAATTGGACAGGGCGGTTTACGAGCAGTACTTC	CASSKLDRAVYEQYF
TRBJ2-1	few	-	TRBV6-2/TRBV6-3	TGTGCGAACCAGCGCCGCTCCTACAATGAGCAGTTCTTC	CANQRRSYNEQFF
TRBJ2-2	-	TRBD2	TRBV4-2	TGTGCCAGCAGCCAGGCCGGGACTAGCGGAAACACCGGGGAGCTGTTTTTT	CASSQAGTSGNTGELFF
TRBJ2-1	-	TRBD2	TRBV4-3	TGCGCCAGCAGCCGCCAGCGGGAGTCCTACAATGAGCAGTTCTTC	CASSRQRESYNEQFF
TRBJ2-2	-	-	TRBV7-3	TGTGCCAGCAGCTTACGTATAGACGGGGAGCTGTTTTTT	CASSLRIDGELFF
TRBJ1-5	-	-	TRBV6-2/TRBV6-3	TGTGCCAGCAGTTACCCCCAGGTGTCTGCTCAGCCCCAGCATTTT	CASSYPQVSAQPQHF
TRBJ2-3	-	-	TRBV29-1	TGCAGCGTTTCGGACAGCGGTTCCACAGATACGCAGTATTTT	CSVSDSGSTDTQYF
TRBJ2-3	-	TRBD2	TRBV20-1	TGCAGTGCCGGGGTAGCGGGAGGGCCCCCGGGCACAGATACGCAGTATTTT	CSAGVAGGPPGTDTQYF
TRBJ2-2	-	-	TRBV3-1	TGTGCCAGCAGCCCGACAGTTAATTCCGGGGAGCTGCTTTTT	CASSPTVNSGELLF
TRBJ2-7	few	-	TRBV20-1	TGCAGTGCGCTACTACAGGGAGACGAGCAGTACTTC	CSALLQGDEQYF
TRBJ2-2	-	-	TRBV5-1	TGCGCCAGCAGCTTGGTCGGGTCGACAGGCACCGGGGAGCTGTTTTTT	CASSLVGSTGTGELFF
TRBJ2-5	-	-	TRBV29-1	TGCAGCGTTGACAAGCGGGAGACCCAGTACTTC	CSVDKRETQYF
TRBJ1-2	-	-	TRBV25-1	TGTGCCAGCAGTGAATCAGGAGGCCCCTATGGCTACACCTTC	CASSESGGPYGYTF
TRBJ2-2	few	-	TRBV4-2	TGTGCCAGCAGCCAAGTTGGGGCAGGGCGGAACGGGGAGCTGTTTTTT	CASSQVGAGRNGELFF
TRBJ1-5	many	-	TRBV12-3/TRBV12-4	TGTGCCAGCAGTAAAGGGACTGAATCGCCCCAGCATTTT	CASSKGTESPQHF
TRBJ2-5	-	-	TRBV7-9	TGTGCCAGCAGCTGGGGGGCTGGGGAGACCCAGTACTTC	CASSWGAGETQYF
TRBJ2-5	-	-	TRBV20-1	TGCAGTGCTTCGGTACCCACTGGACACCCTCAACCCCAAGAGACCCAGTACTTC	CSASVPTGHPQPQETQYF
TRBJ2-5	few	TRBD2	TRBV23-1	TGCGCCAGCAGTCAAAGACTAGCTAAGCCCCCTGAGACCCAGTACTTC	CASSQRLAKPPETQYF
TRBJ2-5	few	-	TRBV20-1	TGCAGTGCTAGAGTCAGGGAAGAGACCCAGTACTTC	CSARVREETQYF
TRBJ2-7	few	-	TRBV5-6	TGTGCCAGCAGCTTCCAACGATTCGAGCAGTACTTC	CASSFQRFEQYF
TRBJ2-4	few	-	TRBV28	TGTGCCAGCAGTTTCCGGGGATTAGCCAAAAACATTCAGTACTTC	CASSFRGLAKNIQYF
TRBJ2-2	few	-	TRBV10-1	TGCGCCGCCGGCGGCAAGAACACCGGGGAGCTGTTTTTT	CAAGGKNTGELFF
TRBJ1-2	few	-	TRBV7-3	TGTGCCAGCAGCTTATCCCCCGGGGGCTTGGGGGGCTACACCTTC	CASSLSPGGLGGYTF
TRBJ2-1	-	TRBD2	TRBV20-1	TGCAGTGCTACCGGGACTAGCGGGATTTATGAGCAGTTCTTC	CSATGTSGIYEQFF
TRBJ2-7	-	-	TRBV20-1	TGCAGTGCTACAACTAGTGTTTTCTACGAGCAGTACTTC	CSATTSVFYEQYF
TRBJ2-1	few	-	TRBV29-1	TGCAGCGTTGAAGCATCGAGAGGGCCACGGTTCTTC	CSVEASRGPRFF
TRBJ2-1	few	-	TRBV18	TGTGCCAGCTCACCAACGTCCCCCTATCAATACTCCTACAATGAGCAGTTCTTC	CASSPTSPYQYSYNEQFF
TRBJ2-5	few	TRBD2	TRBV29-1	TGCAGCGCCAAGCGGGAGGTAGGAGAGACCCAGTACTTC	CSAKREVGETQYF
TRBJ2-7	-	TRBD1	TRBV27	TGTGCCAGCAGTTCTTCCGGGACAGGGGTCTACGAGCAGTACTTC	CASSSSGTGVYEQYF
TRBJ2-4	few	TRBD1	TRBV10-3	TGTGCCATCAGTGTCAGCATGACAGGGAACATTCAGTACTTC	CAISVSMTGNIQYF
TRBJ2-1	few	-	TRBV7-2	TGTGCCAGCAGGAGAGCAGGGGATGAGCAGTTCTTC	CASRRAGDEQFF
TRBJ2-7	few	-	TRBV4-3	TGCGCCAGCAGCCAAGATCTCGCCTACGAGCAGTACTTC	CASSQDLAYEQYF
TRBJ2-3	-	TRBD2	TRBV7-2	TGTGCCAGCAGCTTAGAATATCGGGGGGGCAGCGATACGCAGTATTTT	CASSLEYRGGSDTQYF
TRBJ2-7	-	-	TRBV19	TGTGCCAGTAGTATAAGCCCGGGTCAGACCTACGAGCAGTACTTC	CASSISPGQTYEQYF
TRBJ1-1	-	-	TRBV20-1	TGCAGTGCTAGAGATATTGGGGGGGGACAAGAAGCTTTCTTT	CSARDIGGGQEAFF
TRBJ2-3	-	TRBD1	TRBV28	TGTGCCAGCAGTTTCGGACTTACAGGGGTACTGGGAGATACGCAGTATTTT	CASSFGLTGVLGDTQYF
TRBJ2-1	few	TRBD2	TRBV7-2	TGTGCCAGCAGCTTACTAGCGGGGTCCTCTGTTCCGTTCTTC	CASSLLAGSSVPFF
TRBJ1-4	few	-	TRBV6-2/TRBV6-3	TGTGCCAGCTCGAGGGCAGCAACTAATGAAAAACTGTTTTTT	CASSRAATNEKLFF
TRBJ2-7	few	TRBD2	TRBV5-1	TGCGCCAGCAGCCCGGTACGGACTAGCGGGGTAAATTACGAGCAGTACTTC	CASSPVRTSGVNYEQYF
TRBJ2-1	-	-	TRBV4-3	TGCGCCAGCAGCCAAGCCCTCCGGGACCTCACCTACAATGAGCAGTTTTTC	CASSQALRDLTYNEQFF